This T cell receptor (beta chain) was found in a study of spatial heterogeneity in lung cancer. Across the study: Fewer alpha-chain than beta-chain sequences were consistently detected. Within raw reads, each unique TCR and UMI combination appeared on average more than ten times.

Time point of the sample: sample taken at primary tumor resection. A total of about 73 untreated early-stage non-small cell lung cancer patients served as donors. Germline trimming cut 1 base from V and 15 bases from J; bases unmatched to any gene: 11. CDR1 is SGHAT, CDR2 FQNNGV, per germline. The CDR3 loop spans 14 amino acids. General observations from the study: In tumors, expanded intratumoral alpha and beta TCR counts tracked mutation counts.

This clonotype has a handful of counts. Its antigen is currently unknown. Every cDNA TCR molecule received its own unique molecular identifier. TCRdb processed the 5' RACE reads anew with MiXCR; each CDR3 protein has one entry. The table has 8,500 to 13,000 distinct CDR3 sequences, approximately 12% seen once. This specimen was lung tumor tissue, taken at surgery. This TCR came from a male donor with early-stage non-small cell lung cancer. The V call is TRBV11-2, the J call TRBJ2-1, with 8 bases aligning to TRBD1. In DNA form, the CDR3 reads TGTGCCAGCAGCTTAGGCCCACGACAGGGGAGACCGTTCTTC. Protein: CASSLGPRQGRPFF.